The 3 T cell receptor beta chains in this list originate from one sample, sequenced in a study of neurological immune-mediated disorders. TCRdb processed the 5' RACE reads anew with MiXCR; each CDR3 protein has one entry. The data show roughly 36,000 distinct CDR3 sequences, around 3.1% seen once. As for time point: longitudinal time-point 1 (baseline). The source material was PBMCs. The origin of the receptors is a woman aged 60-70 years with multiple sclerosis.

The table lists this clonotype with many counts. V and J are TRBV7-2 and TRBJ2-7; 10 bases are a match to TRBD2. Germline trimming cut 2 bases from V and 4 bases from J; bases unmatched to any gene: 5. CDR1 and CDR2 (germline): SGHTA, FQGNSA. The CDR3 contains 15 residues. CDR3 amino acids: CASSLMGLASYEQYF. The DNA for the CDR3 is TGTGCCAGCAGCTTAATGGGACTAGCGTCTTACGAGCAGTACTTC.

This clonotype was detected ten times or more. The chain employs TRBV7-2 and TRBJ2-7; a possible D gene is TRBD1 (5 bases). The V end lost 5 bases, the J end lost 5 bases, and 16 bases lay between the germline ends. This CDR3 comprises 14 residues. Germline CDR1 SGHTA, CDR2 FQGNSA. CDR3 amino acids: CASSVEQVSHEQYF. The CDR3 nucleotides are TGTGCCAGCAGCGTCGAACAGGTTTCCCACGAGCAGTACTTC.

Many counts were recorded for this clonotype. The chain's CDR3 is CASSKVGANVLTF. DNA of the CDR3: TGTGCCAGCAGTAAGGTGGGGGCCAACGTCCTGACTTTC. V gene TRBV25-1 combines with J gene TRBJ2-6; D unclear. Germline CDR1 MGHDK, CDR2 SYGVNS. This CDR3 has 13 residues. Trimming stripped 5 bases from V and 4 bases from J, with 6 bases between.